This T cell receptor (beta chain) is from a study of cytomegalovirus exposure and HLA in healthy donors. Regarding the study as a whole: A later analysis reported that several of the most significant clusters appeared to be linked to common viral pathogens, among them Epstein-Barr virus.

Primers for the PCR totalled 60 Vbeta and 13 Jbeta. Sequencing was performed with immunoSEQ multiplex PCR; in TCRdb, only in-frame clones are kept and a portion is missing. Of over 95,000 clones listed, 70% to 80% were seen once; the top ten hold more than 2%. CDR3 size: 14 residues. With 7 bases removed from V and 4 bases from J, the gap between germline ends came to 13 bases. From germline, CDR1 is MNHNS and CDR2 SASEGT. This clone was counted only a few times. What it binds is unknown. The V call is TRBV6-1, the J call TRBJ2-2; no clear D. The clonotype comes from a human donor in good health. The sequenced sample consisted of PBMCs. The CDR3 coding sequence is TGTGCCAGCAACAAAAATTTGGCCACCGGGGAGCTGTTTTTT. Its protein is CASNKNLATGELFF.